A selection of T cell receptor beta chains follows, all from one sample in a study of technical replicates of blood from several donors. TCRdb's table, derived via immunoSEQ multiplex PCR, lists solely in-frame clones and lacks some. This table has about 75,000 clones, 91% appearing once. Sequenced material: T cells isolated from PBMCs. These receptor sequences come from a human donor in good health. Some clones in this sample may be carry-over from other donors' samples. The CDR3 runs from the conserved cysteine through the conserved F or W. Fields, in order: V gene, J gene, D gene, clone size, CDR3 protein, CDR3 DNA. D genes are given only for firm matches. Clone size is not always given. Where it is, it says once, few, many or a class for expanded clones.

V gene: TRBV7-9
J gene: TRBJ2-7
D gene: TRBD2
clone size: NA
CDR3 protein: CASSLELAGGEQYF
CDR3 DNA: TGTGCCAGCAGCTTAGAACTAGCGGGAGGGGAGCAGTACTTC

V gene: TRBV15
J gene: TRBJ2-7
D gene: NA
clone size: NA
CDR3 protein: CATSDPRGTKGGEQYF
CDR3 DNA: TGTGCCACCAGCGACCCCCGGGGAACCAAAGGGGGCGAGCAGTACTTC

V gene: TRBV5-1
J gene: TRBJ2-1
D gene: TRBD1
clone size: few
CDR3 protein: CASVPRDRDNNEQFF
CDR3 DNA: TGCGCCAGCGTCCCCCGGGACAGGGATAACAATGAGCAGTTCTTC

V gene: TRBV16
J gene: TRBJ2-7
D gene: TRBD2
clone size: NA
CDR3 protein: CASSQILASDEQYF
CDR3 DNA: TGTGCCAGCAGCCAGATACTAGCGAGCGACGAGCAGTACTTC

V gene: TRBV28
J gene: TRBJ2-6
D gene: NA
clone size: once
CDR3 protein: CASRQGAGANVLTF
CDR3 DNA: TGTGCCAGCAGACAGGGTGCTGGGGCCAACGTCCTGACTTTC

V gene: TRBV27
J gene: TRBJ2-7
D gene: TRBD1
clone size: once
CDR3 protein: CASSLGTGFGEQYF
CDR3 DNA: TGTGCCAGCAGTTTAGGGACAGGGTTTGGAGAGCAGTACTTC

V gene: TRBV15
J gene: TRBJ1-4
D gene: NA
clone size: NA
CDR3 protein: CATSRDRENEKLFF
CDR3 DNA: TGTGCCACCAGCAGAGATCGGGAGAATGAAAAACTGTTTTTT

V gene: TRBV5-4
J gene: TRBJ2-1
D gene: TRBD2
clone size: NA
CDR3 protein: CASSPEGLAGLNEQFF
CDR3 DNA: TGTGCCAGCAGCCCGGAGGGACTAGCGGGTCTCAATGAGCAGTTCTTC

V gene: TRBV4-1
J gene: TRBJ2-1
D gene: TRBD2
clone size: NA
CDR3 protein: CASSLGTSGVYEQFF
CDR3 DNA: TGCGCCAGCAGCCTCGGGACTAGCGGGGTGTATGAGCAGTTCTTC

V gene: TRBV27
J gene: TRBJ2-1
D gene: TRBD1
clone size: NA
CDR3 protein: CASNLQGAVGNEQFF
CDR3 DNA: TGTGCCAGCAACTTACAGGGGGCAGTTGGCAATGAGCAGTTCTTC

V gene: TRBV5-1
J gene: TRBJ2-3
D gene: NA
clone size: NA
CDR3 protein: CASSSDGGTTDTQYF
CDR3 DNA: TGCGCCAGCAGTTCTGACGGGGGAACCACAGATACGCAGTATTTT

V gene: TRBV7-9
J gene: TRBJ2-1
D gene: TRBD2
clone size: NA
CDR3 protein: CASSLGLAGEFDEQFF
CDR3 DNA: TGTGCCAGCAGCTTGGGACTAGCGGGAGAATTCGATGAGCAGTTCTTC

V gene: TRBV4-2
J gene: TRBJ2-5
D gene: NA
clone size: NA
CDR3 protein: CASSQGSGQETQYF
CDR3 DNA: TGTGCCAGCAGCCAAGGAAGCGGCCAAGAGACCCAGTACTTC

V gene: TRBV6-5
J gene: TRBJ2-7
D gene: NA
clone size: NA
CDR3 protein: CASSYLLEQYF
CDR3 DNA: TGTGCCAGCAGCTACCTTCTGGAGCAGTACTTC

V gene: TRBV7-9
J gene: TRBJ2-3
D gene: TRBD2
clone size: NA
CDR3 protein: CASSPREALTDTQYF
CDR3 DNA: TGTGCCAGCAGCCCGCGGGAGGCCCTCACAGATACGCAGTATTTT

V gene: TRBV7-2
J gene: TRBJ2-5
D gene: NA
clone size: NA
CDR3 protein: CASSANGDQETQYF
CDR3 DNA: TGTGCCAGCAGCGCGAACGGGGACCAAGAGACCCAGTACTTC

V gene: TRBV7-9
J gene: TRBJ1-5
D gene: TRBD1
clone size: NA
CDR3 protein: CASSLDGTGDSQHF
CDR3 DNA: TGTGCCAGCAGCTTAGACGGGACAGGGGATTCCCAGCATTTT

V gene: TRBV5-1
J gene: TRBJ1-3
D gene: NA
clone size: NA
CDR3 protein: CASSLAGSGNTIYF
CDR3 DNA: TGCGCCAGCAGCTTGGCAGGGTCCGGAAACACCATATATTTT

V gene: TRBV7-7
J gene: TRBJ2-5
D gene: TRBD1
clone size: NA
CDR3 protein: CASSLGRGQETQYF
CDR3 DNA: TGTGCCAGCAGCTTAGGCAGGGGGCAGGAGACCCAGTACTTC

V gene: TRBV28
J gene: TRBJ2-7
D gene: TRBD2
clone size: NA
CDR3 protein: CASSRAGASYEQYF
CDR3 DNA: TGTGCCAGCAGCCGAGCGGGAGCCTCCTACGAGCAGTACTTC

V gene: TRBV15
J gene: TRBJ2-7
D gene: NA
clone size: NA
CDR3 protein: CATSIWTARSYEQYF
CDR3 DNA: TGTGCCACCAGCATATGGACAGCCCGCTCCTACGAGCAGTACTTC

V gene: TRBV7-9
J gene: TRBJ2-5
D gene: NA
clone size: NA
CDR3 protein: CASSLGASSRETQYF
CDR3 DNA: TGTGCCAGCAGCTTAGGGGCCTCCTCGAGAGAGACCCAGTACTTC

V gene: TRBV28
J gene: TRBJ1-2
D gene: NA
clone size: NA
CDR3 protein: CASSPSNYGYTF
CDR3 DNA: TGTGCCAGCAGTCCGTCTAACTATGGCTACACCTTC

V gene: TRBV11-3
J gene: TRBJ2-3
D gene: NA
clone size: NA
CDR3 protein: CASSSTGTTSTDTQYF
CDR3 DNA: TGTGCCAGCAGCTCAACCGGGACAACTAGCACAGATACGCAGTATTTT

V gene: TRBV14
J gene: TRBJ2-7
D gene: NA
clone size: NA
CDR3 protein: CASSQAPQRMLYEQYF
CDR3 DNA: TGTGCCAGCAGCCAAGCCCCCCAGCGGATGCTCTACGAGCAGTACTTC

V gene: TRBV5-4
J gene: TRBJ2-3
D gene: TRBD2
clone size: NA
CDR3 protein: CASSLATSGRPDTQYF
CDR3 DNA: TGTGCCAGCAGCTTGGCAACTAGCGGGAGGCCAGATACGCAGTATTTT

V gene: TRBV5-1
J gene: TRBJ1-6
D gene: NA
clone size: NA
CDR3 protein: CASWDGRGENSPLHF
CDR3 DNA: TGCGCCAGCTGGGACGGACGGGGGGAAAATTCACCCCTCCACTTT

V gene: TRBV20-1
J gene: TRBJ1-1
D gene: NA
clone size: few
CDR3 protein: CSARRLEAFF
CDR3 DNA: TGCAGTGCTAGGCGTCTCGAAGCTTTCTTT

V gene: TRBV9
J gene: TRBJ2-1
D gene: TRBD2
clone size: NA
CDR3 protein: CASTPNREVYEQFF
CDR3 DNA: TGTGCCAGCACCCCAAATCGGGAGGTCTATGAGCAGTTCTTC

V gene: TRBV7-9
J gene: TRBJ1-1
D gene: NA
clone size: NA
CDR3 protein: CASSPQGLGSTEAFF
CDR3 DNA: TGTGCCAGCAGCCCACAGGGTTTGGGGAGCACTGAAGCTTTCTTT

V gene: TRBV28
J gene: TRBJ2-2
D gene: TRBD1
clone size: NA
CDR3 protein: CASSPQDRAPGELFF
CDR3 DNA: TGTGCCAGCAGCCCCCAGGACAGGGCTCCCGGGGAGCTGTTTTTT

V gene: TRBV7-9
J gene: TRBJ2-1
D gene: NA
clone size: NA
CDR3 protein: CASSNGLPFNEQFF
CDR3 DNA: TGTGCCAGCAGTAACGGACTACCATTCAATGAGCAGTTCTTC